This TCR beta chain originates from a study of T cells in women clearing cervical HPV infection. Study in general: Cases' blood sampling followed lesion detection by median roughly 150 days (90 to 200). Study-level results: CIN3+ cases had significantly higher TCR richness than controls; evenness did not differ. Combining TCR richness with V gene abundances gave approximately 0.8 AUC.

Turning to this clone: The antigen is not known. The read is 3 residues too short to cover the CDR3 end, so that end is filled in from the germline J gene.

CDR1 and CDR2 from the germline V gene are PRHDT and FYEKMQ (reference sequence). V gave up 5 bases and J gave up 3 bases, with 19 bases separating them. The CDR3 sequence is 16 residues long. Assay used: immunoSEQ multiplex PCR; TCRdb lists only in-frame clones, some missing. This listing includes under 30,000 clones. The sample was blood buffy coat. The chain combines TRBV13 with TRBJ1-1, with D unresolved. This clonotype was obtained from a woman between 18 and 75 years old with a cervical HPV16 infection that either progressed to CIN3+ or cleared (not recorded which). The sequenced part of the CDR3 DNA is TGTGCCAGCAGCCCTTACCACCTCGGGGTGGACACTGAA. Its protein is CASSPYHLGVDTE. The whole CDR3 is CASSPYHLGVDTEAFF.